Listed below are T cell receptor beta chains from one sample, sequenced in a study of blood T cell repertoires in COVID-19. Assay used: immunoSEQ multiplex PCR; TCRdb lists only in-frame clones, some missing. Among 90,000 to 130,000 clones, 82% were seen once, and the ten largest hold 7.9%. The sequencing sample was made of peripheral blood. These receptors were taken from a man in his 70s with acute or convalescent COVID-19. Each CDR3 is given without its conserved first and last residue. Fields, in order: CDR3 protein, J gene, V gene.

CDR3 protein: ASSFGGDTGPRYNEQF
J gene: TRBJ2-1
V gene: TRBV5-4

CDR3 protein: ASRKQGALSTGELF
J gene: TRBJ2-2
V gene: TRBV2

CDR3 protein: ASSLDRGAYGYT
J gene: TRBJ1-2
V gene: TRBV5-6

CDR3 protein: ASKVGTANTGELF
J gene: TRBJ2-2
V gene: TRBV2

CDR3 protein: ASRTSGTDTQY
J gene: TRBJ2-3
V gene: TRBV19

CDR3 protein: ASSETGSGGSPLH
J gene: TRBJ1-6
V gene: TRBV10-2

CDR3 protein: ATSDNRADGYT
J gene: TRBJ1-2
V gene: TRBV24-1

CDR3 protein: ASSELPGNTEAF
J gene: TRBJ1-1
V gene: TRBV6-1

CDR3 protein: SVSTPGLTTGELF
J gene: TRBJ2-2
V gene: TRBV29-1

CDR3 protein: ASSVEPDTEAF
J gene: TRBJ1-1
V gene: TRBV9

CDR3 protein: ASCSYAAGAF
J gene: TRBJ1-1
V gene: TRBV28

CDR3 protein: ARSSTGGSNQPQH
J gene: TRBJ1-5
V gene: TRBV5-3

CDR3 protein: ASSKEWEVDEKLF
J gene: TRBJ1-4
V gene: TRBV21-1

CDR3 protein: ASSLEGQRYNSPLH
J gene: TRBJ1-6
V gene: TRBV27

CDR3 protein: ASSYGQTDTQY
J gene: TRBJ2-3
V gene: TRBV6-5

CDR3 protein: ASSISRALEEKLF
J gene: TRBJ1-4
V gene: TRBV19

CDR3 protein: ASNSRGQGYEQY
J gene: TRBJ2-7
V gene: TRBV3-1/TRBV3-2

CDR3 protein: ASSPHRGVSYEQY
J gene: TRBJ2-7
V gene: TRBV7-9

CDR3 protein: ASSLRFRDRDYNEQF
J gene: TRBJ2-1
V gene: TRBV7-9

CDR3 protein: ASSQGLSTDTQY
J gene: TRBJ2-3
V gene: TRBV5-1

CDR3 protein: ASSLAMSGVTYEQY
J gene: TRBJ2-7
V gene: TRBV5-1

CDR3 protein: ASRSRGLQGTGELF
J gene: TRBJ2-2
V gene: TRBV28

CDR3 protein: ARAGASGGVEQF
J gene: TRBJ2-1
V gene: TRBV3-1/TRBV3-2

CDR3 protein: ASSLGGTAQAF
J gene: TRBJ1-1
V gene: TRBV5-1

CDR3 protein: ASSQPPWRGDSPLH
J gene: TRBJ1-6
V gene: TRBV4-1

CDR3 protein: SAAGGENYGYT
J gene: TRBJ1-2
V gene: TRBV29-1